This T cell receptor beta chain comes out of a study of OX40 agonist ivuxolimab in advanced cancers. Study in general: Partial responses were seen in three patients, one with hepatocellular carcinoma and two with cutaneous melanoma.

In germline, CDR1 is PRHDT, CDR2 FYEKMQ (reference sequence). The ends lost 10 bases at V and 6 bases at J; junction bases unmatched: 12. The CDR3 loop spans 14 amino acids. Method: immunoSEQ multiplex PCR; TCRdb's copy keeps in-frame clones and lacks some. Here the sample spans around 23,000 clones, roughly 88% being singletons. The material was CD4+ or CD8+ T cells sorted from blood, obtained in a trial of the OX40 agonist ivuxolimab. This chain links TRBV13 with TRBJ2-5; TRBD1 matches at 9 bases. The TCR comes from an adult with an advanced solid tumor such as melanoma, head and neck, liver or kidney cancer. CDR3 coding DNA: TGTGCCACTACGCGGGACAGGGTTGTAAAGACCCAGTACTTC. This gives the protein CATTRDRVVKTQYF.